The sequence of this T cell receptor beta chain was determined in a study of blood T cell repertoires in COVID-19. Some clones are missing from TCRdb's copy, which holds only in-frame ones; the method was immunoSEQ multiplex PCR. The sample has around 200,000 clones; about 84% are singletons. CDR3 size: 16 residues. This chain connects TRBV21-1 to TRBJ1-1. TRBV21-1 is given as a pseudogene. Specimen: peripheral blood. This TCR came from a human donor in a cohort sampled during active COVID-19. As DNA, the CDR3 is TGTGCCAGCAGCCCCTGGAGGAACGGATGGCCCACTGAAGCTTTCTTT. Its translation is CASSPWRNGWPTEAFF.